This entry lists 31 T cell receptor beta chains sequenced from one sample in a study of cytomegalovirus exposure and HLA in healthy donors. It was with 60 Vbeta and 13 Jbeta primers that the PCR ran. Libraries were prepared by immunoSEQ multiplex PCR; TCRdb keeps only in-frame clonotypes and omits some of them. The data show about 86,000 clones, with around 78% seen just once and around 2.3% held by the top ten. Sample: PBMCs. The receptors here all came from a male donor in good health and CMV-seropositive.

This chain links TRBV11-3 with TRBJ2-1; 9 bases are shared with TRBD2. This CDR3 is 16 amino acids long. Looked up from germline, CDR1 is SGHNT and CDR2 is YENEEA. V trimming: 2 bases; J trimming: 7 bases; junction bases outside the gene matches: 9. The CDR3: CASSLTLAGVKNEQFF. CDR3 in DNA: TGTGCCAGCAGCTTAACATTAGCGGGAGTTAAGAATGAGCAGTTCTTC. Full variable domain (missing parts from reference TRBV11-3 and TRBJ2-1): EAGVVQSPRYKIIEKKQPVAFWCNPISGHNTLYWYLQNLGQGPELLIRYENEEAVDDSQLPKDRFSAERLKGVDSTLKIQPAELGDSAVYLCASSLTLAGVKNEQFFGPGTRLTVL.

CDR3 in amino acids: CASSQEGTGVGVDIQYF. CDR3 in DNA: TGTGCCAGCAGCCAAGAGGGGACAGGGGTTGGGGTAGACATTCAGTACTTC. The chain joins TRBV4-2 to TRBJ2-4, with 10 bases that match TRBD1. The CDR3 has 17 amino acids. Germline CDR1 is LGHNA and CDR2 is YNFKEQ. V gave up 0 bases and J gave up 8 bases; unmatched junction bases: 10.

CDR3 region: CAWTNRGQNYGYTF. CDR3 DNA: TGTGCCTGGACTAACCGGGGACAGAACTATGGCTACACCTTC. This chain links TRBV30 with TRBJ1-2, with 7 bases that match TRBD1. This CDR3 has 14 amino acids. From germline, CDR1 is GTSNPN and CDR2 SVGIG (reference sequence). The junction had 7 bases not matched to a gene; V was cut back by 4 bases and J by 2 bases.

The chain has TRBV6-1 and TRBJ2-7; D not certain. V was pared by 6 bases and J by 2 bases, with 11 bases between. The CDR3 sequence is 13 residues long. The germline CDR1 and CDR2 sequences are MNHNS and SASEGT. The CDR3 DNA sequence: TGTGCCAGCAGCCCCACTGGGCCCTACGAGCAGTACTTC. As protein: CASSPTGPYEQYF.

This clone has only a few counts. This sequence joins TRBV5-5 and TRBJ2-6; possibly TRBD1 for D (5 bases). The CDR3 has 15 residues. Trimming shortened V by 1 base and J by 2 bases, and 7 bases separated the two germline ends. Germline values: CDR1 SGHKS, CDR2 YYEKEE (reference sequence). The CDR3 DNA follows: TGTGCCAGCAGCTTGCTAGGGGCTGGGGCCAACGTCCTGACTTTC. Translating gives CASSLLGAGANVLTF.

V gene TRBV30 combines with J gene TRBJ1-5, with 10 bases fitting TRBD1. The CDR3 loop spans 16 amino acids. With V trimmed by 4 bases and J by 2 bases, 8 bases remained unmatched. CDR1 is GTSNPN, CDR2 SVGIG, per germline (reference sequence). The CDR3 nucleotides read TGTGCCTGGAACCCAAGGGACAGGGGAGGCAATCAGCCCCAGCATTTT. Protein: CAWNPRDRGGNQPQHF.

This chain links TRBV7-2 with TRBJ2-7; TRBD2 aligns across 12 bases. Trimming took 5 bases from V and 3 from J; bases not matched to a gene: 11. This CDR3 has 17 residues. Germline-derived CDR1 and CDR2 are SGHTA and FQGNSA. The CDR3 DNA reads TGTGCCAGCAGCCCTTGGACTAGCGGGGAGGTGAACTACGAGCAGTACTTC. Translation: CASSPWTSGEVNYEQYF.

In this sample, this clone turned up once. V usage is TRBV6-5 and J usage is TRBJ2-7; D gene unclear. Germline CDR1 is MNHEY and CDR2 is SVGAGI. The germline V and J ends were trimmed by 5 bases and 6 bases, with 8 bases remaining between them. CDR3 length: 11 residues. The CDR3 bases are TGTGCCAGCAGTAGACAAGGCGAGCAGTACTTC. Residues: CASSRQGEQYF.

This clone occurred a few times. One end of the junction is discordant with germline, which a read error may explain. The CDR3 sequence: CASSFPAGGLAGVDF. In nucleotides, the CDR3 is TGTGCCAGCAGTTTCCCCGCGGGGGGACTAGCGGGAGTTGACTTC. The chain combines TRBV28 with TRBJ2-7; 14 bases agree with TRBD2. From germline, CDR1 is MDHEN and CDR2 SYDVKM. The CDR3 contains 15 residues.

The chain recombines TRBV9 with TRBJ2-7, with 9 bases fitting TRBD2. With V trimmed by 1 base and J by 3 bases, 5 bases remained unmatched. CDR1 and CDR2 (germline): SGDLS, YYNGEE. The CDR3 is 15 residues long. CDR3 protein: CASSVHPSGNYEQYF. CDR3 DNA: TGTGCCAGCAGCGTACACCCTAGCGGGAACTACGAGCAGTACTTC. The full variable domain, rest sourced from reference TRBV9 and TRBJ2-7, is DSGVTQTPKHLITATGQRVTLRCSPRSGDLSVYWYQQSLDQGLQFLIQYYNGEERAKGNILERFSAQQFPDLHSELNLSSLELGDSALYFCASSVHPSGNYEQYFGPGTRLTVT.

The chain has TRBV7-3 and TRBJ1-1, with 8 bases that match TRBD1. The CDR3 is 14 amino acids. Germline CDR1 reads SGHTA; CDR2 reads FQGTGA. V lost 5 bases, J lost 4 bases, and 6 bases stayed unmatched. CDR3 amino acids: CASSPQGASTEAFF. In nucleotides, the CDR3 is TGTGCCAGCAGCCCTCAGGGGGCGAGCACTGAAGCTTTCTTT. Complete variable domain (other parts from reference TRBV7-3 and TRBJ1-1): GAGVSQTPSNKVTEKGKYVELRCDPISGHTALYWYRQSLGQGPEFLIYFQGTGAADDSGLPNDRFFAVRPEGSVSTLKIQRTERGDSAVYLCASSPQGASTEAFFGQGTRLTVV.

Here the CDR3 DNA reads TGTGCCAGCAGCTTGGGAAGACAGGGGACTAAAGAGACCCAGTACTTC. It encodes CASSLGRQGTKETQYF. This chain links TRBV7-9 with TRBJ2-5, with D perhaps matching TRBD1 (8 bases). This CDR3 spans 16 amino acids. V shed 3 bases and J shed 3 bases, with 17 bases lying between them. The germline V gene encodes CDR1 SEHNR and CDR2 FQNEAQ (reference sequence).

Points on this clone: This sample also contains other DNA sequences that code for the same CDR3. The chain carries TRBV25-1 and TRBJ2-7; weak D call: TRBD1 (6 bases). The length of the CDR3 is 17 residues. V was pared by 4 bases and J by 1 base, with 20 bases between. From germline, CDR1 is MGHDK and CDR2 SYGVNS. The CDR3 spells CASSGNVPGQGSYEQYF. The CDR3 nucleotides read TGTGCCAGCAGTGGTAACGTACCGGGCCAGGGGTCCTACGAGCAGTACTTC.

As regards this clone: One junction end does not reproduce the germline sequence, and a read error may be involved. The genes are TRBV6-1 and TRBJ2-7; D perhaps matches TRBD2 (5 bases). The CDR3 extends over 15 amino acids. Looked up from germline, CDR1 is MNHNS and CDR2 is SASEGT. The CDR3, as DNA: TGTGCCAGCAGTGAAAGGGTGGGAGTGTCCTTCGAGCAGTACTTC. It yields the protein CASSERVGVSFEQYF.

The genes are TRBV11-2 and TRBJ2-7, with D perhaps TRBD1 (6 bases). Germline CDR1 reads SGHAT; CDR2 reads FQNNGV. The CDR3 has 13 residues. V was cut by 4 bases and J by 3 bases, with 10 bases left in between. DNA for the CDR3: TGTGCCAGCAGCTCCCCAGGGGACTACGAGCAGTACTTC. Its protein is CASSSPGDYEQYF.

V is TRBV7-2 and J is TRBJ2-2, with 9 positions matching TRBD2. The CDR3 is 15 amino acids. The V and J ends lost 2 bases and 8 bases, in that order; junction bases with no gene match: 6. Germline CDR1 reads SGHTA; CDR2 reads FQGNSA. DNA of the CDR3: TGTGCCAGCAGCTTACAACCTAGCGGGGTAGGGGAGCTGTTTTTT. Amino acids: CASSLQPSGVGELFF. Variable domain in full (rest from reference TRBV7-2 and TRBJ2-2): GAGVSQSPSNKVTEKGKDVELRCDPISGHTALYWYRQSLGQGLEFLIYFQGNSAPDKSGLPSDRFSAERTGGSVSTLTIQRTQQEDSAVYLCASSLQPSGVGELFFGEGSRLTVL.

This clone occurred once. This chain joins TRBV28 and TRBJ1-2, with 8 nucleotides matching TRBD1. J gave up 8 bases and V 4 bases, and 3 bases lay outside the gene matches. There are 12 residues in the CDR3. The V gene's germline CDR1 is MDHEN and CDR2 SYDVKM. The CDR3 DNA reads TGTGCCAGCAGTTCGGACAGGGTCGGCTACACCTTC. Protein product: CASSSDRVGYTF.

The chain uses TRBV10-3 and TRBJ2-7, with 9 bases aligning to TRBD1. Germline V CDR1 and CDR2: ENHRY, SYGVKD. The CDR3 has 14 residues. J was trimmed by 2 bases and V by 6 bases; bases with no gene match: 5. The CDR3 nucleotides read TGTGCCATCAGGGGGACAGGGCTTCCCTACGAGCAGTACTTC. It specifies CAIRGTGLPYEQYF.

This chain connects TRBV19 to TRBJ2-1, with TRBD2 matching over 8 bases. The germline gives CDR1 LNHDA, CDR2 SQIVND (reference sequence). Losses at the gene ends were 3 bases for V and 8 bases for J; bases not matched to a gene: 9. This CDR3 is 15 amino acids long. CDR3 sequence reads: CASSMWRTSMDEQFF. The CDR3 nucleotides read TGTGCCAGTAGTATGTGGAGGACTAGCATGGATGAGCAGTTCTTC. Drawing the rest from reference TRBV19 and TRBJ2-1, the complete variable domain is DGGITQSPKYLFRKEGQNVTLSCEQNLNHDAMYWYRQDPGQGLRLIYYSQIVNDFQKGDIAEGYSVSREKKESFPLTVTSAQKNPTAFYLCASSMWRTSMDEQFFGPGTRLTVL.

This clone was picked up one time. The J gene is TRBJ2-3, the V gene TRBV4-1; 10 nucleotides line up with TRBD2. Trimming at V came to 3 bases and at J to 2 bases, leaving 5 bases not matched to a gene. CDR1 is MGHRA and CDR2 is YSYEKL in the germline V gene. This CDR3 is built from 16 residues. Here the CDR3 reads CASSHRSGRATDTQYF. In nucleotides, the CDR3 is TGCGCCAGCAGCCATCGGAGCGGGAGGGCCACAGATACGCAGTATTTT.

This chain joins TRBV6-5 and TRBJ2-1; D possibly corresponds to TRBD1 (5 bases). Deletions cut 6 bases from V and 5 bases from J, with 11 bases between. The CDR3 has 13 residues. Germline V gene lookup returns CDR1 MNHEY and CDR2 SVGAGI. CDR3 sequence: CASSPQGDNEQFF. The CDR3 DNA reads TGTGCCAGCAGCCCCCAGGGTGACAATGAGCAGTTCTTC.

The chain couples TRBV28 to TRBJ2-2; 8 nucleotides agree with TRBD1. Germline trimming cut 6 bases from V and 3 bases from J; bases unmatched to any gene: 9. The CDR3 is 16 residues long. Germline CDR1 MDHEN, CDR2 SYDVKM. CDR3 in amino acids: CASSPSLQGDTGELFF. CDR3 nucleotide sequence: TGTGCCAGCAGCCCCAGTTTACAGGGGGACACCGGGGAGCTGTTTTTT.

This clone turned up a few times. V gene TRBV28 combines with J gene TRBJ1-2; possible D gene TRBD1, 6 bases. V lost 4 bases to trimming and J lost 1 base, with 16 bases between them. The CDR3 is made up of 16 amino acids. Germline assignment: CDR1 MDHEN and CDR2 SYDVKM. The DNA for the CDR3 is TGTGCCAGCAGTTACCCGAACGGACAGTTTAACTATGGCTACACCTTC. Amino acids: CASSYPNGQFNYGYTF.

This clone was observed a handful of times. The CDR3 reads CASSLLAGAGEQFF. In DNA form, the CDR3 reads TGCGCCAGCAGTCTACTAGCGGGAGCAGGAGAGCAGTTCTTC. The V and J genes are TRBV5-1 and TRBJ2-1, with 11 bases matching TRBD2. Germline CDR1 and CDR2: SGHRS and YFSETQ. The CDR3 has 14 residues. J gave up 10 bases and V 5 bases, and 8 bases lay outside the gene matches.

The chain uses TRBV13 and TRBJ1-5, with 7 bases matching TRBD1. Germline CDR1 reads PRHDT; CDR2 reads FYEKMQ (reference sequence). Trimming removed 3 bases from V and 2 bases from J; junction bases left unmatched: 7. This CDR3 comprises 16 residues. The CDR3 region has the DNA TGTGCCAGCAGCTTCTCGCCAGGGGGTGGCAATCAGCCCCAGCATTTT. Its protein is CASSFSPGGGNQPQHF.

This clone was counted once. At one end the junction does not follow the germline gene, possibly because of a read error. The J gene is TRBJ2-2, the V gene TRBV7-9, with a tentative D call TRBD2 (6 bases). The CDR3 runs to 17 residues. Germline CDR1 is SEHNR and CDR2 is FQNEAQ (reference sequence). In nucleotides, the CDR3 is TGTTCCAGCAGCCCCGGGAGACCAAAGTTAAACACCGGGGAGCTGTTTTTT. Protein: CSSSPGRPKLNTGELFF.

CDR3: CASSPGTGSTDTQYF. The CDR3, as DNA: TGTGCCAGCTCACCGGGGACAGGCAGCACAGATACGCAGTATTTT. The J gene is TRBJ2-3, the V gene TRBV18; 8 nucleotides line up with TRBD1. V gave up 3 bases and J gave up 0 bases; unmatched junction bases: 2. There are 15 residues in the CDR3. Germline V gene lookup returns CDR1 KGHSH and CDR2 LQKENI.

The rearrangement links TRBV6-5 to TRBJ2-4; TRBD1 aligns across 7 bases. Germline V gene lookup returns CDR1 MNHEY and CDR2 SVGAGI. The length of the CDR3 is 13 residues. The junction had 3 bases not matched to a gene; V was cut back by 6 bases and J by 4 bases. This CDR3 is CASSLDRKNIQYF. In DNA, the CDR3 is TGTGCCAGCAGCCTGGACAGGAAAAACATTCAGTACTTC.

The chain's CDR3 is CASSPPSSGRLNEQFF. The CDR3 DNA sequence: TGTGCCAGCTCACCACCGAGCAGCGGGAGGCTGAATGAGCAGTTCTTC. This chain uses TRBV18 with TRBJ2-1, with 9 bases that match TRBD2. Per germline, CDR1 KGHSH and CDR2 LQKENI. There are 16 residues in the CDR3. Losses at the gene ends were 0 bases for V and 7 bases for J; bases not matched to a gene: 7.

This rearrangement joins TRBV29-1 to TRBJ1-2; TRBD1 is a possible D gene (6 bases). Germline V CDR1 and CDR2: SQVTM, ANQGSEA. The CDR3 length is 13 residues. V dropped 7 bases and J dropped 7 bases, with 19 bases sitting between them. CDR3 DNA: TGCAGCGCTGAGACCTCTTCAGGGGTTGGCTACACCTTC. This encodes CSAETSSGVGYTF. The full variable domain, with the rest looked up from reference TRBV29-1 and TRBJ1-2, is SAVISQKPSRDICQRGTSLTIQCQVDSQVTMMFWYRQQPGQSLTLIATANQGSEATYESGFVIDKFPISRPNLTFSTLTVSNMSPEDSSIYLCSAETSSGVGYTFGSGTRLTVV.

This clone has just a few counts. V gene TRBV25-1 combines with J gene TRBJ1-1; no clear D. Deletions cut 0 bases from V and 6 bases from J, with 8 bases between. Germline-derived CDR1 and CDR2 are MGHDK and SYGVNS. This CDR3 has 13 amino acids. For the CDR3, the DNA is TGTGCCAGCAGTGAATATGCCGGAGCTGAAGCTTTCTTT. This sequence encodes CASSEYAGAEAFF.